Described below is a single T cell receptor beta chain sequence and its context. The antigen it recognizes is unknown. One end of the junction does not line up with germline, which may come from a read error. This sample was included in a study of regulatory T cells in long-lasting Graves disease listed by TCRdb under 2021. For context, the study as a whole: Newly diagnosed Graves' disease patients had taken antithyroid drugs for less than 3 months. Persistent Graves' disease patients were compared with newly diagnosed Graves' disease patients by peripheral blood TCR sequencing and RNA sequencing. A total of around 33 samples underwent TCR sequencing, from about 13 patients with persistent Graves' disease and around 20 patients with newly diagnosed Graves' disease. The study took place in China and was registered as a clinical trial. Results and caveats for the whole study, not just this receptor: Compared with newly diagnosed patients, patients with persistent Graves' disease had lower TCR Shannon entropy and fewer highly expanded clones, which suggests clonal expansion. The study examined only peripheral blood because the primary lesion, thyroid tissue, could not be accessed. Only the TCR beta chain was sequenced and analyzed. A larger number of public clonotypes was shared among persistent patients (fewer than 3,000) than among newly diagnosed patients (roughly 1,000). As a limitation, the authors acknowledged that the small sample size may reduce accuracy.

What the time point label conveys for this sample: newly diagnosed GD, antithyroid drugs for less than 3 months. RNA was extracted from PBMCs in TRIzol for both TCR sequencing and RNA sequencing. Graves' disease was diagnosed according to American Thyroid Association guidelines. Patients for the study were recruited at an endocrinology department in Xi'an, China. Each patient gave approximately 10 milliliters of peripheral blood, collected in an EDTA anticoagulant tube. Ficoll Paque Plus density gradient separation was used to isolate PBMCs, and no additional T cell sorting was done. An Agilent 2100 Bioanalyzer and agarose gel were used to check RNA quality, while a NanoDrop 2000 measured RNA concentration. The library was obtained by multiplex PCR. The data were produced on an Illumina HiSeq 4000. TCR beta libraries were built with iRepertoire HTBI primers and Arm-PCR amplification of CDR3 regions. Before sequencing, the PCR products went through gel purification. In the source study's methods: Across samples, about 64 TRBV and approximately 15 TRBJ segments were identified and used for gene usage analysis of CDR3 amino acid clonotypes. Filtered high-quality paired reads were merged into contigs using COPE and FqMerger. Contigs were aligned with BLAST to IMGT TRBV, TRBD and TRBJ reference genes, and CDR3 was defined per IMGT. Any clonotype with a frequency above 0.1% was counted as a highly expanded clone. Shannon entropy was used to measure repertoire diversity, and the Gini coefficient was used to measure V-J evenness. Clonotypes shared by more than one individual were considered public. TCRdb reworked the public reads: Q25 trimming with fastp, MiXCR clone assembly, productive beta chains retained. CDR3 protein sequences are deduplicated, and each keeps its most common genes and DNA. These V and J calls are TCRdb output, not the study's own analysis. The sample table lists 350,000 to 500,000 distinct CDR3 sequences, 11% to 15% of them with a count of one. Roughly a sixth of the sample is taken by the ten largest.

This sample also appeared in a second study, on T cells in Graves' hyperthyroidism and ophthalmopathy. The second publication reports: Graves' hyperthyroidism was defined as stable when no progression to ophthalmopathy occurred over 18 months of follow-up. Hyperthyroidism patients were newly diagnosed, had a disease duration of under 2 months, and were aged 18 to 65 years. Exclusion was applied to patients with uncontrolled infections, other autoimmune diseases, pregnancy or lactation. Diagnoses relied on clinical symptoms, serum thyroxine and TRAb, thyroid ultrasound and orbital computed tomography. A first-round RT-PCR of the TCR CDR3 used the HTBI primer set with the Qiagen OneStep RT-PCR kit. Blood samples also contained most of the expanded thyroid clonotypes (frequency above 0.001), which suggests that blood repertoires may reflect thyroid immune responses. In cross-validation, a model built on a 13 V-J signature told ophthalmopathy apart from stable hyperthyroidism with approximately 90% sensitivity and approximately 81% specificity, and in testing the same model reached 80%/75%. In validation, progression to ophthalmopathy was predicted by the model with around 71% sensitivity and under 85% specificity, a median of roughly 6.4 months before onset. To identify distinguishing TCR V-J signatures, a discovery cohort of some 100 patients was used, comprising 43 with Graves' ophthalmopathy and approximately 58 with stable Graves' hyperthyroidism. Whether ophthalmopathy could be predicted prospectively was tested in an independent validation cohort made up of 18 to 20 hyperthyroidism patients plus 17 patients who later progressed to ophthalmopathy. The 95 to 100 discovery patients were divided at random into training and test sets in a 7:3 ratio. In roughly six Graves' hyperthyroidism patients, the study also compared T-cell repertoires from thyroid tissue with T-cell repertoires from blood. After blood sampling, hyperthyroidism patients were treated with methimazole at a starting dose of 30 mg daily, and ophthalmopathy patients were treated with high-dose intravenous methylprednisolone. Libraries were constructed in a second round of multiplex PCR, after which size selection and purification were carried out. Sequencing of the libraries was done on an Illumina HiSeq2000 using paired-end 100 bp reads. SOAPnuke was used to process the raw data, removing reads that contained adapters or uncalled bases, had a mean Phred below 15, or lacked an exact match to the constant primer or identifier. COPE v1.2.5 was used to merge the high-quality paired reads, and each unique nucleotide sequence was defined as a clonotype. MiTCR v1.1 was used to align clonotypes to the IMGT TRBV, TRBD and TRBJ reference segments. Analysis was restricted to V-J combinations with a frequency above 0.0001, which covered 98% to 99.2% of repertoires. The TCS score was defined as F50 (clonal expansion) divided by E x V (chaos), with BLOSUM62-based TCRdist calculated between CDR3 peptides within each V-J. Welch's t-statistics and random forest reduced around 520 V-J features to 13, which were used in a naive Bayes classifier (R e1071). No statistical method was used to fix the sample size in advance, and group allocation was not hidden from the investigators. TCR Vbeta CDR3 sequencing of approximately 140 peripheral blood samples (over 40 ophthalmopathy, around 80 hyperthyroidism and roughly 17 progressor patients) is reported in the paper.

The receptor comes from a woman aged 50 to 60 with Graves disease. Donor details come from another sample of the same person, matched by shared clones. The material was peripheral blood mononuclear cells (PBMCs), obtained at new diagnosis, from a patient treated with antithyroid drugs.

The DNA sequence is TGTGCCAGCAGCCTAGACGCCTTGAGCAATCAGCCCCAGCATTTT. It translates as CASSLDALSNQPQHF. The sequence joins TRBV11-2 to TRBJ1-5; there is no confident call for the D gene. Per the germline V gene, SGHAT is the CDR1 and FQNNGV is the CDR2. Measured from the cysteine to the phenylalanine, the CDR3 is 15 residues long. Kept here is only the CDR3 DNA, which spans 45 bases and is read in frame from base 1.